The 23 T cell receptor beta chains in this list originate from one sample, sequenced in a study of blood T cell repertoires in COVID-19. The table came from immunoSEQ multiplex PCR; TCRdb's copy has only in-frame clones and leaves some out. The table lists some 81,000 clones, 90% to 95% of them singletons. Specimen: peripheral blood. Receptors originate from a human donor with active COVID-19. The donor label of this sample is uncertain.

The rearrangement links TRBV4-3 to TRBJ2-3; 7 bases fit TRBD2. This CDR3 contains 17 residues. Germline assignment: CDR1 LGHNA and CDR2 YSLEER. The V gene end was trimmed by 1 base and the J gene end by 0 bases; junction bases not matched to a gene: 7. The CDR3 bases are TGCGCCAGCAGCCAAGTAGGTGGGAGGGGTAGCACAGATACGCAGTATTTT. It encodes CASSQVGGRGSTDTQYF.

The genes are TRBV3-1 (or the pseudogene TRBV3-2) and TRBJ1-1; the D gene is possibly TRBD1 (6 bases). The ends were cut back, 1 base at V and 0 bases at J, with 9 bases in the middle. This CDR3 is built from 15 residues. Germline V CDR1 and CDR2: LGHDT, YNNKEL (reference sequence). The CDR3 DNA reads TGTGCCAGCAGCCAAGCCGGGACAATGAACACTGAAGCTTTCTTT. Translated, it gives CASSQAGTMNTEAFF.

This clone showed up just once. Here the CDR3 DNA reads TGTGCCAGCTTCCCAGCGGGGAACCAAGAGACCCAGTACTTC. It encodes CASFPAGNQETQYF. This chain links TRBV3-1 (or the pseudogene TRBV3-2) with TRBJ2-5; 7 bases line up with TRBD2. Germline values: CDR1 LGHDT, CDR2 YNNKEL (reference sequence). After removal of 8 bases from V and 0 bases from J, the junction contained 6 bases not matched to a gene. This CDR3 comprises 14 residues.

The chain is built from TRBV6-1 and TRBJ1-3; 7 nucleotides line up with TRBD1. The CDR3 spans 14 residues. The trim removed 3 bases at V and 4 bases at J, leaving 3 bases unmatched. Per the germline V gene, CDR1 is MNHNS and CDR2 is SASEGT. The CDR3 loop is CASSEDRFGNTIYF. The CDR3 DNA follows: TGTGCCAGCAGTGAGGACAGGTTCGGAAACACCATATATTTT.

The chain recombines TRBV7-8 with TRBJ1-6; TRBD1 agrees at 7 bases. Losses at the gene ends were 6 bases for V and 10 bases for J; bases not matched to a gene: 12. The germline gives CDR1 SGHVS, CDR2 FQNEAQ. This CDR3 region has 15 residues. CDR3 amino acids: CASSSATGRGSPLHF. CDR3 bases: TGTGCCAGCAGTTCTGCGACAGGGAGAGGATCACCCCTCCACTTT.

The rearrangement joins TRBV18 to TRBJ2-5; 7 nucleotides align to TRBD1. Germline V CDR1 and CDR2: KGHSH, LQKENI. The CDR3 is 14 amino acids. V was clipped by 5 bases and J by 1 base; unmatched bases: 4. CDR3 in DNA: TGTGCCAGCTCAGTGGACAGGACCCAAGAGACCCAGTACTTC. This encodes CASSVDRTQETQYF.

The chain uses TRBV19 and TRBJ2-1; D may be TRBD1 (6 bases). The V and J ends lost 6 bases and 4 bases respectively, with 16 bases between them. Germline CDR1 LNHDA, CDR2 SQIVND (reference sequence). This CDR3 region has 15 residues. DNA of the CDR3: TGTGCCAGTAGGGATCGGGACACACAATACAATGAGCAGTTCTTC. Translating it yields CASRDRDTQYNEQFF.

This clone was detected only once. V gene TRBV7-8 combines with J gene TRBJ1-6; TRBD1 aligns across 7 bases. V lost 6 bases to trimming and J lost 7 bases; unmatched junction nucleotides: 6. Germline V CDR1 and CDR2: SGHVS, FQNEAQ. The CDR3 extends over 14 amino acids. This chain's CDR3 is CASRWGQQNSPLHF. CDR3 DNA sequence: TGTGCCAGCAGGTGGGGACAGCAAAATTCACCCCTCCACTTT.

The rearrangement joins TRBV29-1 to TRBJ2-2; 7 bases line up with TRBD2. J lost 1 base, V lost 4 bases, and 3 bases had no gene match. Germline CDR1 SQVTM, CDR2 ANQGSEA. CDR3 length: 14 residues. The chain's CDR3 is CSVGGGRNTGELFF. The DNA for the CDR3 is TGCAGCGTTGGGGGCGGGAGGAACACCGGGGAGCTGTTTTTT.

V gene TRBV23-1 combines with J gene TRBJ2-3; TRBD2 might be the D (5 bases). TRBV23-1 falls under the ORF class, with uncertain function. The CDR3 has 14 residues. The ends were cut back, 6 bases at V and 8 bases at J, with 18 bases in the middle. CDR3 sequence (DNA): TGCGCCAGCAGCCCCCGGAGGTCCAAGTCTACGCAGTATTTT. The encoded protein is CASSPRRSKSTQYF.

The CDR3 DNA follows: TGTGCCACCGCCGGGGGGCCAACAGATACGCAGTATTTT. Translated, it gives CATAGGPTDTQYF. The V call is TRBV10-3, the J call TRBJ2-3; D perhaps matches TRBD2 (7 bases). V was trimmed by 10 bases and J by 3 bases, leaving 14 bases between them. Germline V gene data show CDR1 as ENHRY and CDR2 as SYGVKD. This CDR3 contains 13 residues.

The rearrangement uses TRBV6-5 and TRBJ2-7, with 9 bases fitting TRBD1. The CDR3 contains 15 residues. V shed 6 bases, J shed 1 base, and the junction held 7 bases outside the gene matches. The germline V gene has CDR1 MNHEY and CDR2 SVGAGI. The CDR3 DNA reads TGTGCCAGCAGCCGACAGGGGGATGAATCCTACGAGCAGTACTTC. This sequence encodes CASSRQGDESYEQYF.

This clone was detected only once. The chain employs TRBV2 and TRBJ2-7, with 10 bases that match TRBD2. Germline loops: CDR1 SNHLY, CDR2 FYNNEI. Trimming at V came to 0 bases and at J to 4 bases, leaving 12 bases not matched to a gene. The length of the CDR3 is 18 residues. Here the CDR3 reads CASSEALSGGAEWYEQYF. CDR3 bases: TGTGCCAGCAGTGAAGCGCTGAGCGGGGGGGCCGAGTGGTACGAGCAGTACTTC.

The chain carries TRBV6-2 or TRBV6-3 and TRBJ1-1; D possibly corresponds to TRBD1 (6 bases). Germline CDR1 reads MNHEY; CDR2 reads SVGEGT. The CDR3 is 15 residues long. V was shortened by 4 bases and J by 4 bases, with 16 bases between the two germline ends. This chain's CDR3 is CASSSTDRYRTEAFF. The CDR3 region has the DNA TGTGCCAGCAGTTCGACCGACAGGTATCGCACTGAAGCTTTCTTT.

This clone was seen only once. The chain combines TRBV6-5 with TRBJ2-1; D possibly corresponds to TRBD1 (5 bases). Germline-derived CDR1 and CDR2 are MNHEY and SVGAGI. The CDR3 runs 14 residues. V shed 4 bases and J shed 4 bases, with 11 bases lying between them. The CDR3 coding sequence is TGTGCCAGCAGTTGGTCTGACAGTTACAATGAGCAGTTCTTC. It is translated as CASSWSDSYNEQFF.

The V call is TRBV19, the J call TRBJ2-2; 7 positions agree with TRBD2. The CDR3 length is 13 residues. Germline lookup yields CDR1 LNHDA and CDR2 SQIVND (reference sequence). Unmatched junction bases numbered 3, after V lost 6 bases and J lost 5 bases. The CDR3 sequence is CASSRRGTGELFF. CDR3 sequence (DNA): TGTGCCAGTAGCCGGCGGGGGACCGGGGAGCTGTTTTTT.

This chain connects TRBV25-1 to TRBJ2-7; tentative D call: TRBD2 (6 bases). Germline CDR1 reads MGHDK; CDR2 reads SYGVNS. CDR3 length: 15 residues. V was shortened by 8 bases and J by 5 bases, with 22 bases between the two germline ends. The CDR3 loop is CASSTWGVKAHEQYF. The CDR3 DNA reads as TGTGCCAGCTCTACTTGGGGGGTAAAAGCGCACGAGCAGTACTTC.

The chain links TRBV29-1 to TRBJ2-1; TRBD2 is a possible D gene (6 bases). V was trimmed by 2 bases and J by 6 bases, leaving 17 bases between them. This CDR3 spans 15 amino acids. CDR1 is SQVTM, CDR2 ANQGSEA, per germline. The CDR3 region is CSVEMPGTGSNEQFF. The CDR3 coding sequence is TGCAGCGTTGAAATGCCGGGGACTGGCTCCAATGAGCAGTTCTTC.

V and J are TRBV5-1 and TRBJ2-4, with 8 bases lining up with TRBD1. Germline V gives CDR1 SGHRS, CDR2 YFSETQ. Unmatched junction bases numbered 18, after V lost 1 base and J lost 6 bases. The CDR3 contains 19 residues. As DNA, the CDR3 is TGCGCCAGCAGCTTGAATTGGGGAGGCAGGGGGCTGTCAAGAAACATTCAGTACTTC. Amino acids: CASSLNWGGRGLSRNIQYF. Filled out from reference TRBV5-1 and TRBJ2-4, the complete variable domain reads KAGVTQTPRYLIKTRGQQVTLSCSPISGHRSVSWYQQTPGQGLQFLFEYFSETQRNKGNFPGRFSGRQFSNSRSEMNVSTLELGDSALYLCASSLNWGGRGLSRNIQYFGAGTRLSVL.

The chain combines TRBV3-1 (or the pseudogene TRBV3-2) with TRBJ1-3; no definite D call. The V gene's germline CDR1 is LGHDT and CDR2 YNNKEL (reference sequence). This CDR3 is 15 amino acids long. The V end lost 0 bases, the J end lost 1 base, and 7 bases lay between the germline ends. The CDR3 reads CASSQESRSGNTIYF. Written as DNA, the CDR3 is TGTGCCAGCAGCCAAGAATCTAGATCTGGAAACACCATATATTTT.

The rearrangement joins TRBV29-1 to TRBJ2-2; TRBD1 is a possible D gene (5 bases). The germline gives CDR1 SQVTM, CDR2 ANQGSEA. The V end lost 7 bases, the J end lost 3 bases, and 9 bases lay between the germline ends. This CDR3 has 12 residues. This chain's CDR3 is CSGDSYTGELFF. The CDR3 region has the DNA TGCAGCGGAGACAGTTACACCGGGGAGCTGTTTTTT.

V is TRBV5-6 and J is TRBJ2-5, with D possibly matching TRBD1 (6 bases). This CDR3 spans 18 amino acids. Germline V CDR1 and CDR2: SGHDT, YYEEEE. V was clipped by 3 bases and J by 5 bases, with 26 bases between them. The CDR3 loop is CASSYETIPGENIETQYF. The CDR3 region has the DNA TGTGCCAGCAGCTACGAAACGATACCAGGGGAGAATATTGAGACCCAGTACTTC.

The V gene is TRBV24-1, the J gene TRBJ2-1, with D uncertain. This CDR3 has 14 amino acids. The germline V gene encodes CDR1 KGHDR and CDR2 SFDVKD. V gave up 3 bases and J gave up 4 bases, with 9 bases separating them. The CDR3 DNA follows: TGTGCCACCAGTGATAATAACAGATACAATGAGCAGTTCTTC. Protein: CATSDNNRYNEQFF.